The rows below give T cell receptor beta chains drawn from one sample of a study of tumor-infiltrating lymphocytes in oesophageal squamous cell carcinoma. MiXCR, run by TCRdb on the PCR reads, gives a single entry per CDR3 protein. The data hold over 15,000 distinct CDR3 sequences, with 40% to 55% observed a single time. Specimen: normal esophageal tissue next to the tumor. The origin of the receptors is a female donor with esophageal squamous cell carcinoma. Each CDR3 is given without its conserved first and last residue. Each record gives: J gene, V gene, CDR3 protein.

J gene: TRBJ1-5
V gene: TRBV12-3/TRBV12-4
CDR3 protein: ASTKRGGPNQPQH

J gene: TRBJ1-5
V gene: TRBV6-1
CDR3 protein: ASRHRPGVGDQPQH

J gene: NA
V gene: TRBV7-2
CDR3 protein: ASSVLYGVEGSHEQY

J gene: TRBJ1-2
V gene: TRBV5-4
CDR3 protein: ASSLVGGAGYGYT

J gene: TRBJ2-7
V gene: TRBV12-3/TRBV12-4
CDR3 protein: ASKTGLATSYEQY

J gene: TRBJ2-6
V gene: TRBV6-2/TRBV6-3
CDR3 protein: ASNLPGANVLT

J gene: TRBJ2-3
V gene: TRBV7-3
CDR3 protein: ASSFLIIGWRRTDTQY

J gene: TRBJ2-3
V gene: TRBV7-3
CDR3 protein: ASAQGYTQY

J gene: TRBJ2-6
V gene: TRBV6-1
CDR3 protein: ASRIRTSGANVLT

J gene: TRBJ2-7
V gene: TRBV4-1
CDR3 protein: ASSQGDKTYEQY

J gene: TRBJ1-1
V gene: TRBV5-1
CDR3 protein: ASSLLEGNTEAF

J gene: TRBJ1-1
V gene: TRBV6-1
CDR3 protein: ASSFDRSEAF

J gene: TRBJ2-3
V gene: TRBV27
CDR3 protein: ASSIAGRTDTQY

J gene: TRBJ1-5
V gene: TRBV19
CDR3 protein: ASSGGRVRNQPQH

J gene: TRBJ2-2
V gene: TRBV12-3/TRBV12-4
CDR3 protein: ASSLRAPTSGIGELF

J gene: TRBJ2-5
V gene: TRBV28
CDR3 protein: ASSFGHIETQY

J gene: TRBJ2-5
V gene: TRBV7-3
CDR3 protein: ASSPLGGNNEQY

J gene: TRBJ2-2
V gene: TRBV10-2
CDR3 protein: ASSESGGNTGELF

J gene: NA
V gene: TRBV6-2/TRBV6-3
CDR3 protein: ASSYRANYEQY

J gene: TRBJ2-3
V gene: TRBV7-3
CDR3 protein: ASSSQSGRGDTQY

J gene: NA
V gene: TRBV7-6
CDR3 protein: ASSLSVNHVRETQY

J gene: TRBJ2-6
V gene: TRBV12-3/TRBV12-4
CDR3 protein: ASSPLGGANVLT

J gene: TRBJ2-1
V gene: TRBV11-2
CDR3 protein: ASSSPPRPRYNEQF

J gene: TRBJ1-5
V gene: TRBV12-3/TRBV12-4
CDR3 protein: ASSLGEGPQH

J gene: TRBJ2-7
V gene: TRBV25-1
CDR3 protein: ASSAARRSYNEQY

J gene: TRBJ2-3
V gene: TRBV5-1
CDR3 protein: ASTPRASGSLADTQY

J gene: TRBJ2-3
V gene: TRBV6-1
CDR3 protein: ASSLMVVAGGTDTQY

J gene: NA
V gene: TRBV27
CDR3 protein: ASSLGIGYEQY

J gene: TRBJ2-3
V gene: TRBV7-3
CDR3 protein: ASSFDPQY

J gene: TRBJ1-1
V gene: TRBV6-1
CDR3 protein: ASSEGQFTEAF

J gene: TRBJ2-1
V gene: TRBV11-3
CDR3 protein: ASSRLGSSYNEQF

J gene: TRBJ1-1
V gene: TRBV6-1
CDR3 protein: ASRAGTGRQNTEAF

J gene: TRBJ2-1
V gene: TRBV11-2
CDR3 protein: ASSPQRLANNEQF

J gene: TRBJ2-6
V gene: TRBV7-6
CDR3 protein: ASSRRTSMRAVLR

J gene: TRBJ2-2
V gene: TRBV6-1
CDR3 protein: ASSYQTGLTGELF

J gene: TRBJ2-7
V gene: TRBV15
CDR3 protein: ATSRVGGEEQY

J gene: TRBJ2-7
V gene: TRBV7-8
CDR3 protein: ASSPYYEQY

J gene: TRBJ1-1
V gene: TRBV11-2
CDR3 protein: ASSEDRGYTEAF

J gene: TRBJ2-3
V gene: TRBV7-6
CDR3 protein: ASSLTDTQY

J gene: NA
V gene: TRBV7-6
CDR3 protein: ASSPIIGRNHYEQF

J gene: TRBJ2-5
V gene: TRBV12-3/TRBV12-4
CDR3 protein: ASSSPGGLAGLGETQY

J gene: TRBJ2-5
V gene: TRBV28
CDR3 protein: ASSSSNPNEQY

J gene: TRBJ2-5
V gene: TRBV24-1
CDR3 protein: ATSEAGTGDETQY

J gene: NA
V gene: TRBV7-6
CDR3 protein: ASSLGQINEQY

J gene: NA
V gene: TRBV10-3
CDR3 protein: AISDHQETQY

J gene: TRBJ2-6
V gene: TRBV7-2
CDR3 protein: ASSLGLSVANVLT

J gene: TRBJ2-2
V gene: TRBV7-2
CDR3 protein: ASSLAGLAGTGELF

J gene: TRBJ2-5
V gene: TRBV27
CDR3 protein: ASSLGQGNQETQY

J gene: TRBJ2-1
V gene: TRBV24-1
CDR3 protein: ATSDPSGSYNEQF

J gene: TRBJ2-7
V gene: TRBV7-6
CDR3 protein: ASSLRDKVNEQY